The TCR beta chain under discussion was sequenced for a study of blood T cells in healthy people across ages. This clonotype was counted ten times or more. Its antigen is unidentified. One end of the junction fails to match germline, which may point to a read error. Findings of the study overall: Higher diversity and more naive CD4+ cells were features of long-lived donors, compared to aged donors. From one million sequenced T cells, diversity estimates were lower bounds. Diversity of TCR beta per million T cells declined in a roughly linear way with age.

The second PCR ran roughly 6 to 11 cycles with a sample-barcoded 5' primer and J-beta primers. TCRdb re-derived calls from the 5' RACE reads in MiXCR, one entry per CDR3 protein. The table lists roughly 1,800,000 distinct CDR3 sequences, roughly 50% of them singletons. The material sequenced was blood. This sequence was found in a middle-aged woman in good health.

CDR3 bases: TGTGCCAGCAGCCAAGAGACTTTATACAATGAGCAGTTCTTC. Protein product: CASSQETLYNEQFF. The chain uses TRBV4-1 and TRBJ2-1, with D unclear. This CDR3 comprises 14 residues. Germline lookup yields CDR1 MGHRA and CDR2 YSYEKL.